Listed below are T cell receptor beta chains from one sample, sequenced in a study of shared clonotypes between healthy human individuals. Assay: immunoSEQ multiplex PCR; the TCRdb copy retains only in-frame clones and omits some. The repertoire holds around 450,000 clones, with roughly 77% as singletons. The sequenced sample was PBMCs. The receptor set was obtained from a woman aged 40 to 49 in good health. Some clones in this sample may be carry-over from other donors' samples. Each CDR3 is given with its conserved first and last residue. D genes are given only for firm matches. Size values are once, few and many counts, or a class for expanded clones, and some rows have none.

j_gene: TRBJ2-7
abundance: few
d_gene: .
v_gene: TRBV19
CDR3aa: CASTLPWGKCRPFHSYEQYF
CDR3nt: TGTGCCAGTACTCTCCCCTGGGGGAAATGCCGGCCTTTCCACTCCTACGAGCAGTACTTC

j_gene: TRBJ1-3
abundance: few
d_gene: .
v_gene: TRBV7-2
CDR3aa: CASSLEVSGGSGNTIYF
CDR3nt: TGTGCCAGCAGCTTAGAAGTGAGCGGGGGCTCTGGAAACACCATATATTTT

j_gene: TRBJ2-7
abundance: .
d_gene: .
v_gene: TRBV6-6
CDR3aa: CASSPTGTPNSYEQYF
CDR3nt: TGTGCCAGCAGCCCAACCGGGACACCTAATTCCTACGAGCAGTACTTC

j_gene: TRBJ2-7
abundance: .
d_gene: TRBD1
v_gene: TRBV9
CDR3aa: CASSVEIGTGYEQYF
CDR3nt: TGTGCCAGCAGCGTAGAGATCGGGACAGGCTACGAGCAGTACTTC

j_gene: TRBJ2-2
abundance: .
d_gene: .
v_gene: TRBV5-1
CDR3aa: CASSLSTNGPGELFF
CDR3nt: TGCGCCAGCAGCTTGAGCACTAACGGGCCCGGGGAGCTGTTTTTT

j_gene: TRBJ2-5
abundance: .
d_gene: .
v_gene: TRBV28
CDR3aa: CASSFSPTGQETQYF
CDR3nt: TGTGCCAGCAGTTTTTCACCCACAGGGCAAGAGACCCAGTACTTC

j_gene: TRBJ2-2
abundance: .
d_gene: .
v_gene: TRBV10-3
CDR3aa: CAISESSLANTGELFF
CDR3nt: TGTGCCATCAGTGAGTCTAGCCTTGCGAACACCGGGGAGCTGTTTTTT

j_gene: TRBJ2-7
abundance: .
d_gene: TRBD2
v_gene: TRBV7-2
CDR3aa: CASSLTSGGSYEQYF
CDR3nt: TGTGCCAGCAGCTTAACTAGCGGGGGGTCCTACGAGCAGTACTTC

j_gene: TRBJ2-6
abundance: .
d_gene: .
v_gene: TRBV7-8
CDR3aa: CASSLARGDGANVLTF
CDR3nt: TGTGCCAGCAGCTTAGCTCGCGGGGATGGGGCCAACGTCCTGACTTTC

j_gene: TRBJ2-3
abundance: .
d_gene: .
v_gene: TRBV5-1
CDR3aa: CASSVGRWRTDTQYF
CDR3nt: TGCGCCAGCAGCGTGGGTAGGTGGCGCACAGATACGCAGTATTTT

j_gene: TRBJ2-1
abundance: .
d_gene: TRBD2
v_gene: TRBV7-3
CDR3aa: CASSTRAGAGNEQFF
CDR3nt: TGTGCCAGCAGCACAAGGGCGGGAGCGGGCAATGAGCAGTTCTTC

j_gene: TRBJ1-4
abundance: .
d_gene: .
v_gene: TRBV28
CDR3aa: CASSLGQGRGKLFF
CDR3nt: TGTGCCAGCAGTTTAGGACAAGGGAGGGGAAAACTGTTTTTT

j_gene: TRBJ1-2
abundance: .
d_gene: TRBD1
v_gene: TRBV20-1
CDR3aa: CSARDRAGYTF
CDR3nt: TGCAGTGCAAGGGACAGGGCCGGCTACACCTTC

j_gene: TRBJ1-1
abundance: few
d_gene: .
v_gene: TRBV5-1
CDR3aa: CASSPREGNTEAFF
CDR3nt: TGCGCCAGCAGCCCCAGGGAGGGGAACACTGAAGCTTTCTTT

j_gene: TRBJ2-3
abundance: .
d_gene: TRBD2
v_gene: TRBV7-8
CDR3aa: CASTPGRVSTDTQYF
CDR3nt: TGTGCCAGCACCCCAGGGAGGGTTAGCACAGATACGCAGTATTTT

j_gene: TRBJ2-1
abundance: many
d_gene: TRBD2
v_gene: TRBV2
CDR3aa: CASTRSGTSGISYNEQFF
CDR3nt: TGTGCCAGCACCCGATCCGGGACTAGCGGGATCTCTTACAATGAGCAGTTCTTC

j_gene: TRBJ1-5
abundance: .
d_gene: TRBD1
v_gene: TRBV6-5
CDR3aa: CASSRRQGPGQPQHF
CDR3nt: TGTGCCAGCAGTCGGCGACAGGGCCCGGGGCAGCCCCAGCATTTT

j_gene: TRBJ2-7
abundance: .
d_gene: .
v_gene: TRBV18
CDR3aa: CASSPLTSYEQYF
CDR3nt: TGTGCCAGCTCACCACTAACCTCCTACGAGCAGTACTTC

j_gene: TRBJ2-3
abundance: .
d_gene: TRBD2
v_gene: TRBV4-2
CDR3aa: CASSQNPTSGGGTDTQYF
CDR3nt: TGTGCCAGCAGCCAAAACCCAACTAGCGGGGGAGGCACAGATACGCAGTATTTT

j_gene: TRBJ2-1
abundance: .
d_gene: TRBD2
v_gene: TRBV28
CDR3aa: CASSLGLAGRGEQFF
CDR3nt: TGTGCCAGCAGTCTTGGACTAGCGGGTAGAGGTGAGCAGTTCTTC

j_gene: TRBJ1-1
abundance: .
d_gene: .
v_gene: TRBV29-1
CDR3aa: CSVSTGTSNTEAFF
CDR3nt: TGCAGCGTCTCGACAGGCACCTCAAACACTGAAGCTTTCTTT

j_gene: TRBJ2-1
abundance: once
d_gene: TRBD2
v_gene: TRBV15
CDR3aa: CATSRDIVSGSRFF
CDR3nt: TGTGCCACCAGCAGAGATATTGTTAGCGGGAGTCGTTTCTTC

j_gene: TRBJ2-7
abundance: .
d_gene: .
v_gene: TRBV6-6
CDR3aa: CASGPQQGYEQYF
CDR3nt: TGTGCCAGCGGACCACAACAGGGCTACGAGCAGTACTTC

j_gene: TRBJ2-5
abundance: .
d_gene: .
v_gene: TRBV7-9
CDR3aa: CASRQGMETQYF
CDR3nt: TGTGCCAGCAGGCAGGGAATGGAGACCCAGTACTTC

j_gene: TRBJ2-7
abundance: .
d_gene: .
v_gene: TRBV27
CDR3aa: CASSLFKGGYEQYF
CDR3nt: TGTGCCAGCAGTTTATTCAAGGGTGGATACGAGCAGTACTTC

j_gene: TRBJ2-2
abundance: .
d_gene: .
v_gene: TRBV18
CDR3aa: CASSLGQPNTGELFF
CDR3nt: TGTGCCAGCTCACTTGGACAACCGAACACCGGGGAGCTGTTTTTT

j_gene: TRBJ2-7
abundance: .
d_gene: TRBD2
v_gene: TRBV4-3
CDR3aa: CASSLDGGRDYEQYF
CDR3nt: TGCGCCAGCAGCCTAGACGGCGGGAGAGACTACGAGCAGTACTTC

j_gene: TRBJ1-1
abundance: .
d_gene: TRBD1
v_gene: TRBV29-1
CDR3aa: CSVAAGGNTEAFF
CDR3nt: TGCAGCGTTGCGGCAGGGGGGAACACTGAAGCTTTCTTT

j_gene: TRBJ2-5
abundance: .
d_gene: .
v_gene: TRBV18
CDR3aa: CASSPRGAQETQYF
CDR3nt: TGTGCCAGCTCACCACGCGGGGCACAAGAGACCCAGTACTTC

j_gene: TRBJ2-7
abundance: few
d_gene: .
v_gene: TRBV30
CDR3aa: CAWNKQVDLDEQYF
CDR3nt: TGTGCCTGGAATAAACAGGTCGATTTAGACGAGCAGTACTTC

j_gene: TRBJ2-6
abundance: .
d_gene: .
v_gene: TRBV7-7
CDR3aa: CASSREKPQSRANVLTF
CDR3nt: TGTGCCAGCAGCCGCGAGAAGCCACAAAGTCGGGCCAACGTCCTGACTTTC

j_gene: TRBJ1-2
abundance: .
d_gene: .
v_gene: TRBV28
CDR3aa: CASSSPGARIGYGYTF
CDR3nt: TGTGCCAGCAGTTCACCCGGAGCCAGGATTGGGTATGGCTACACCTTC

j_gene: TRBJ2-7
abundance: .
d_gene: TRBD1
v_gene: TRBV5-1
CDR3aa: CASKEGASSSYEQYF
CDR3nt: TGCGCCAGCAAAGAGGGGGCTAGTTCTTCCTACGAGCAGTACTTC

j_gene: TRBJ2-1
abundance: .
d_gene: TRBD2
v_gene: TRBV4-2
CDR3aa: CASSPRMTSGSYEQFF
CDR3nt: TGTGCCAGCAGCCCTAGGATGACTAGCGGGAGCTATGAGCAGTTCTTC

j_gene: TRBJ2-7
abundance: .
d_gene: .
v_gene: TRBV6-5
CDR3aa: CASQYRAGDYEQYF
CDR3nt: TGTGCCAGCCAATACAGGGCAGGGGACTACGAGCAGTACTTC

j_gene: TRBJ2-2
abundance: .
d_gene: TRBD2
v_gene: TRBV27
CDR3aa: CASSLAGANTGELFF
CDR3nt: TGTGCCAGCAGTTTAGCGGGAGCGAACACCGGGGAGCTGTTTTTT

j_gene: TRBJ2-7
abundance: once
d_gene: TRBD2
v_gene: TRBV11-2
CDR3aa: CASSLDSGTSAYEQYF
CDR3nt: TGTGCCAGCAGCCTAGATTCCGGGACTAGCGCCTACGAGCAGTACTTC

j_gene: TRBJ2-5
abundance: .
d_gene: TRBD1
v_gene: TRBV19
CDR3aa: CASSTPGQSQETQYF
CDR3nt: TGTGCCAGTAGTACACCGGGACAGAGCCAAGAGACCCAGTACTTC

j_gene: TRBJ2-7
abundance: .
d_gene: TRBD2
v_gene: TRBV18
CDR3aa: CASSPTTSGRVEQYF
CDR3nt: TGTGCCAGCTCACCTACGACTAGCGGGAGGGTCGAGCAGTACTTC

j_gene: TRBJ2-2
abundance: once
d_gene: TRBD2
v_gene: TRBV7-3
CDR3aa: CASSSSSGVNTGELFF
CDR3nt: TGTGCCAGCAGCTCATCTAGCGGGGTAAACACCGGGGAGCTGTTTTTT

j_gene: TRBJ2-7
abundance: .
d_gene: TRBD2
v_gene: TRBV5-4
CDR3aa: CASSNSGRHRYEQYF
CDR3nt: TGTGCCAGCAGCAATAGCGGGAGGCACCGCTACGAGCAGTACTTC

j_gene: TRBJ1-2
abundance: few
d_gene: .
v_gene: TRBV28
CDR3aa: CASSSEGEANYGYTF
CDR3nt: TGTGCCAGCAGTTCCGAGGGGGAAGCTAACTATGGCTACACCTTC

j_gene: TRBJ2-2
abundance: .
d_gene: .
v_gene: TRBV6-6
CDR3aa: CASRYGGNTGELFF
CDR3nt: TGTGCCAGCAGATATGGGGGTAACACCGGGGAGCTGTTTTTT

j_gene: TRBJ2-5
abundance: .
d_gene: .
v_gene: TRBV6-1
CDR3aa: CASSVSPEGQETQYF
CDR3nt: TGTGCCAGCAGCGTCTCTCCGGAGGGCCAAGAGACCCAGTACTTC

j_gene: TRBJ2-1
abundance: .
d_gene: TRBD2
v_gene: TRBV6-4
CDR3aa: CASSDPRSMREKRYNEQFF
CDR3nt: TGTGCCAGCAGTGACCCACGAAGTATGCGGGAGAAGCGCTACAATGAGCAGTTCTTC

j_gene: TRBJ2-7
abundance: few
d_gene: .
v_gene: TRBV6-5
CDR3aa: CASSYGESEQYF
CDR3nt: TGTGCCAGCAGTTACGGGGAGTCCGAGCAGTACTTC

j_gene: TRBJ1-1
abundance: .
d_gene: .
v_gene: TRBV7-8
CDR3aa: CASSLGRSVTEAFF
CDR3nt: TGTGCCAGCAGCTTAGGGAGGAGTGTCACTGAAGCTTTCTTT

j_gene: TRBJ2-1
abundance: .
d_gene: TRBD2
v_gene: TRBV7-3
CDR3aa: CASGTSAYNEQFF
CDR3nt: TGTGCCAGTGGGACTAGCGCATACAATGAGCAGTTCTTC

j_gene: TRBJ2-2
abundance: .
d_gene: TRBD1
v_gene: TRBV5-4
CDR3aa: CASSRPGQGNTGELFF
CDR3nt: TGTGCCAGCAGCAGGCCGGGACAGGGGAACACCGGGGAGCTGTTTTTT

j_gene: TRBJ2-1
abundance: .
d_gene: TRBD2
v_gene: TRBV7-9
CDR3aa: CASSLWLAGSYNEQFF
CDR3nt: TGTGCCAGCAGCTTATGGCTAGCGGGCTCCTACAATGAGCAGTTCTTC

j_gene: TRBJ2-7
abundance: .
d_gene: .
v_gene: TRBV7-6
CDR3aa: CASSLGVGQNEQYF
CDR3nt: TGTGCCAGCAGCTTAGGGGTAGGCCAGAACGAGCAGTACTTC

j_gene: TRBJ1-4
abundance: .
d_gene: TRBD1
v_gene: TRBV9
CDR3aa: CASTRTGSNEKLFF
CDR3nt: TGTGCCAGCACCCGGACAGGGAGTAATGAAAAACTGTTTTTT

j_gene: TRBJ2-1
abundance: few
d_gene: .
v_gene: TRBV5-4
CDR3aa: CASSFTRNNEQFF
CDR3nt: TGTGCCAGCAGCTTTACAAGAAACAATGAGCAGTTCTTC

j_gene: TRBJ2-7
abundance: .
d_gene: TRBD1
v_gene: TRBV7-9
CDR3aa: CASSFRDREPYEQYF
CDR3nt: TGTGCCAGCAGCTTTCGGGACAGGGAGCCCTACGAGCAGTACTTC

j_gene: TRBJ2-3
abundance: .
d_gene: TRBD2
v_gene: TRBV6-4
CDR3aa: CASSEQAGGTDTQYF
CDR3nt: TGTGCCAGCAGTGAGCAAGCGGGAGGCACAGATACGCAGTATTTT

j_gene: TRBJ2-1
abundance: once
d_gene: TRBD1
v_gene: TRBV6-5
CDR3aa: CASSKSGGRNEQFF
CDR3nt: TGTGCCAGCAGCAAGTCAGGGGGCCGGAATGAGCAGTTCTTC

j_gene: TRBJ1-1
abundance: .
d_gene: .
v_gene: TRBV18
CDR3aa: CASSGAGGSTEAFF
CDR3nt: TGTGCCAGCTCAGGGGCCGGGGGCAGCACTGAAGCTTTCTTT